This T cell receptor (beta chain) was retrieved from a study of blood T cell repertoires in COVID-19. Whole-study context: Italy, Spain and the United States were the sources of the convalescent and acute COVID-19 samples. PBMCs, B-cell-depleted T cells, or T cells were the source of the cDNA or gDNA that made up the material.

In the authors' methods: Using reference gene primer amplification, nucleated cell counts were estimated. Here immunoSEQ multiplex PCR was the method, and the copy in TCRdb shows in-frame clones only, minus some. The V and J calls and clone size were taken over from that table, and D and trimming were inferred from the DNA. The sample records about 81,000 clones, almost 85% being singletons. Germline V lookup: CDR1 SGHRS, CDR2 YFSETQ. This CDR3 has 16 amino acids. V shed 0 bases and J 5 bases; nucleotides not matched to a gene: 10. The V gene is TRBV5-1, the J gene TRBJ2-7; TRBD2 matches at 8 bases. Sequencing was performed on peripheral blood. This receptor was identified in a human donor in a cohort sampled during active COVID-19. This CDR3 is CASSLAFSGTPHEQYF. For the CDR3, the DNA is TGCGCCAGCAGCTTGGCCTTTAGCGGGACCCCCCACGAGCAGTACTTC.